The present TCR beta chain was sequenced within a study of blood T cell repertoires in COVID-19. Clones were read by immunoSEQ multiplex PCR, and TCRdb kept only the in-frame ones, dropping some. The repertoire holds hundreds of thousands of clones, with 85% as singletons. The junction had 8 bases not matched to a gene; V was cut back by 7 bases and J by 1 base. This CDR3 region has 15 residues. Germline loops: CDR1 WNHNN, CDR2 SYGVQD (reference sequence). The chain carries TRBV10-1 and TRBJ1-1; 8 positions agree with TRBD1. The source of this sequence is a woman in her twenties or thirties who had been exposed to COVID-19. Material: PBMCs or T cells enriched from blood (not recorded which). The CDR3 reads CASTCGGQGNTEAFF. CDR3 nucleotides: TGCGCCAGCACTTGTGGAGGACAGGGGAACACTGAAGCTTTCTTT.